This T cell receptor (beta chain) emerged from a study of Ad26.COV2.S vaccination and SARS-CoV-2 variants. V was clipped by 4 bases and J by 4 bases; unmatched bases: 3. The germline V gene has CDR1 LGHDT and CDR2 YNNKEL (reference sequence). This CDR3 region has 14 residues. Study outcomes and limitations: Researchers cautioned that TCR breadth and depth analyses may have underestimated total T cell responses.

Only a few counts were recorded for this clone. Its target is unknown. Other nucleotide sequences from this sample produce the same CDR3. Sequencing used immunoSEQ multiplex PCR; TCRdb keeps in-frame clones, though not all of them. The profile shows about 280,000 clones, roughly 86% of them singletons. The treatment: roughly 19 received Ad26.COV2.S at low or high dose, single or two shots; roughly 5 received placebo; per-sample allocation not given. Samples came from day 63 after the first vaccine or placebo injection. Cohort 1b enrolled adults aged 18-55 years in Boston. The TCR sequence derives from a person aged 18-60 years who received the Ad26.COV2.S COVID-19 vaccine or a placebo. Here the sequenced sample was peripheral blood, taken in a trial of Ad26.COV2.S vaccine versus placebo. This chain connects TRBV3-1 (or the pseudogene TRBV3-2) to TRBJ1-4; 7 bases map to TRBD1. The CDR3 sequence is CASSRRQGNEKLFF. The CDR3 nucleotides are TGTGCCAGCAGCCGACGACAGGGTAATGAAAAACTGTTTTTT.